The clone carrying this T cell receptor beta chain was observed a few times. Per the original data handling: It was from reference gene primer amplification that nucleated cell counts were estimated. Method: immunoSEQ multiplex PCR; TCRdb's copy keeps in-frame clones and lacks some. The V and J calls and clone size are taken from that table; D and trimming were inferred from the DNA. The profile shows 150,000 to 200,000 clones, under 80% of them singletons. This sample was taken from a study of blood T cell repertoires in COVID-19. As for the study in general: Acute and convalescent COVID-19 samples came from the United States, Italy and Spain. T cells, B-cell-depleted T cells, or PBMCs supplied cDNA or gDNA.

The CDR3 is 14 amino acids. The V gene's germline CDR1 is WNHNN and CDR2 SYGVQD (reference sequence). The ends were cut back, 0 bases at V and 4 bases at J, with 9 bases in the middle. The V gene is TRBV10-1, the J gene TRBJ1-1; D is uncertain. The source is a man aged 70 or older with acute or convalescent COVID-19. The sample comprised peripheral blood. The CDR3 sequence is CASSESRASTEAFF. CDR3 sequence (DNA): TGCGCCAGCAGTGAGTCGAGGGCTAGCACTGAAGCTTTCTTT.